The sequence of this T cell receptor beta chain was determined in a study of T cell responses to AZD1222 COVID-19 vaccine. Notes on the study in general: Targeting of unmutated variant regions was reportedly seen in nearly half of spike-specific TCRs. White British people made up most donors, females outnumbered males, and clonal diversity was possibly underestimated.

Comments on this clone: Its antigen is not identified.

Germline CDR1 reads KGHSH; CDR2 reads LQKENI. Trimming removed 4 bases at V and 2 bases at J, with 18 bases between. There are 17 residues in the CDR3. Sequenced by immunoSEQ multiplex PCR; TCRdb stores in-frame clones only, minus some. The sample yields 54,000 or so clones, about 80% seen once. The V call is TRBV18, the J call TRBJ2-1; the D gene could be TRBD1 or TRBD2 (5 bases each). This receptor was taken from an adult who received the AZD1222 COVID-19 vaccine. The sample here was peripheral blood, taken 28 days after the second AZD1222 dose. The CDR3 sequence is CASSLLGVGAPYNEQFF. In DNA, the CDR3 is TGTGCCAGCTCACTCTTGGGAGTTGGGGCCCCCTACAATGAGCAGTTCTTC.